A selection of T cell receptor beta chains follows, all from one sample in a study of blood T cell repertoires in COVID-19. The repertoire was sequenced with immunoSEQ multiplex PCR; TCRdb's copy has only in-frame clones and lacks some. The table has some 190,000 clones, more than 70% seen once. The sample comprised PBMCs or T cells enriched from blood (not recorded which). These receptors originate from a middle-aged man with acute COVID-19. CDR3s leave out the opening cysteine and the closing phenylalanine or tryptophan. Each record gives: V gene, J gene, clone size, CDR3 protein. Expanded clones get a size class; other rows say once, few or many, or leave the size out.

>TRBV7-9|TRBJ2-7|.
ASSLGGSEQY
>TRBV2|TRBJ1-2|.
ASSEYSAGAF
>TRBV7-2|TRBJ2-1|.
ASSIQTGVDNEQF
>TRBV5-1|TRBJ1-3|.
ASSLDRGGGNTIY
>TRBV14|TRBJ1-2|.
ASSPGYGYT
>TRBV7-8|TRBJ2-7|.
ASSYRDYEQY
>TRBV4-3|TRBJ2-3|.
ASSQDRVSNTQY
>TRBV11-2|TRBJ1-4|.
ASSTGTGKLF
>TRBV7-9|TRBJ2-1|.
ASSPTTGYYNEQF
>TRBV5-4|TRBJ2-5|.
ASSSGQEETQY
>TRBV6-5|TRBJ2-7|.
ASLKAGHYEQY
>TRBV5-1|TRBJ2-2|.
ASSSTGTNTGELF
>TRBV7-9|TRBJ2-2|.
ASSLEGGGELF
>TRBV7-2|TRBJ2-7|.
ASSLSGRLADPTYEQY
>TRBV29-1|TRBJ1-1|.
SVLPGETEAF
>TRBV4-1|TRBJ2-7|.
ASSQPGQKANGQY
>TRBV7-3|TRBJ2-5|.
ASSPTGTGGETQY
>TRBV28|TRBJ1-6|.
ASSLAGTGTPLH
>TRBV3-1/TRBV3-2|TRBJ1-2|.
ASSQERRGGYT
>TRBV18|TRBJ2-5|.
ASSPPSGQGHQETQY
>TRBV2|TRBJ2-1|.
ASSQGYEQF
>TRBV2|TRBJ2-7|.
ASPRGTGENEQY
>TRBV25-1|TRBJ1-1|.
ASSDLTPGGASTEAF
>TRBV9|TRBJ1-6|.
ASSEQWNNSPLH
>TRBV24-1|TRBJ2-7|.
ATSEGTAGGYEQY
>TRBV28|TRBJ2-1|once
ASSPYSGRAAYNEQF
>TRBV29-1|TRBJ1-5|.
SVRTGYNQPQH
>TRBV9|TRBJ2-3|.
ASSDTRARERDTQY
>TRBV29-1|TRBJ2-7|.
SVSQDRGNRHYEQY
>TRBV5-1|TRBJ2-1|.
ASSSSGLPNEQF
>TRBV7-9|TRBJ2-3|.
ASSLAGASTDTQY
>TRBV30|TRBJ1-1|.
AWSVLTGGIEAF
>TRBV6-5|TRBJ2-2|.
ASSYPNTGELF
>TRBV6-2/TRBV6-3|TRBJ1-1|.
ASSYSTGPIHGDTEAF
>TRBV6-5|TRBJ2-7|.
ASRRYSGTYEQY
>TRBV30|TRBJ2-5|.
AWSVEETQY
>TRBV11-2|TRBJ2-2|.
ASSTKGLVILTGELF
>TRBV6-5|TRBJ1-4|.
ASDDRGVFEKLF
>TRBV24-1|TRBJ1-6|.
ATSEGRRPNSPLH
>TRBV28|TRBJ2-5|.
ASRDGLAGIRETQY
>TRBV4-1|TRBJ2-7|few
ASSPGLAGLYEQY
>TRBV28|TRBJ2-7|.
ASSPAASGSDEQY
>TRBV5-1|TRBJ2-1|.
ASRRGNYNEQF
>TRBV2|TRBJ2-7|once
ASRTSGSSVEQY
>TRBV7-2|TRBJ2-2|.
ASSARTSGMNTGELF
>TRBV9|TRBJ2-2|.
ASSSRRANGELF
>TRBV10-3|TRBJ1-6|.
AISALDSEYSPLH
>TRBV3-1/TRBV3-2|TRBJ1-1|.
ASSPRGGNTEAF
>TRBV7-9|TRBJ1-5|.
ASSLGAGPSGNQPQH